These 6 T cell receptor beta chains originate from one sample sequenced in a study of regulatory T cells in long-lasting Graves disease. CDR3 regions were amplified by Arm-PCR using iRepertoire HTBI primers to build TCR beta libraries. TCRdb reprocessed the multiplex PCR reads via MiXCR and lists one record per CDR3 protein. The sample lists fewer than 650,000 distinct CDR3 sequences, roughly 15% occurring once. Time point indicated: newly diagnosed GD, antithyroid drugs for less than 3 months. Generation of the TCR library employed RNA extracted from PBMCs. The sample also formed part of further work on T cells in Graves' hyperthyroidism and ophthalmopathy.

The sample in question was peripheral blood mononuclear cells (PBMCs), obtained at new diagnosis, from a patient treated with antithyroid drugs. The receptors here all came from a woman under 40 with Graves disease.

This clonotype was detected only a few times. This chain joins TRBV6-2 or TRBV6-3 and TRBJ2-6; TRBD1 is a possible D gene (6 bases). The CDR3 length is 17 residues. The V gene lost 5 bases and the J gene lost 4 bases, with 18 bases spanning the gap. The germline V gene has CDR1 MNHEY and CDR2 SVGEGT. For the CDR3, the DNA is TGTGCCAGCAGTGAACCCAGAAGGGGGTCCGGGGCCAACGTCCTGACTTTC. It codes for CASSEPRRGSGANVLTF.

The chain recombines TRBV11-2 with TRBJ1-4, with 7 bases fitting TRBD1. The V and J ends lost 5 bases and 5 bases, in that order; junction bases with no gene match: 8. This CDR3 contains 15 residues. Germline V gene data show CDR1 as SGHAT and CDR2 as FQNNGV. CDR3 in DNA: TGTGCCAGCAGCCCCCTCCGGGACAGAAATGAAAAACTGTTTTTT. It specifies CASSPLRDRNEKLFF.

The genes are TRBV5-1 and TRBJ2-5; possibly TRBD1 or TRBD2 for D (5 bases each). The CDR3 covers 14 residues. The V and J ends lost 4 bases and 1 base respectively, with 11 bases between them. Germline CDR1 is SGHRS and CDR2 is YFSETQ. CDR3 amino acids: CASSTGLSQETQYF. Here the CDR3 DNA reads TGCGCCAGCAGCACGGGGCTTTCCCAAGAGACCCAGTACTTC.

This clonotype has ten or more counts. The genes are TRBV12-3 or TRBV12-4 and TRBJ1-5; a weak D match, TRBD1 (6 bases). The CDR3 runs 15 residues. V lost 5 bases, J lost 4 bases, and 15 bases lay in between. CDR3 amino acids: CASSIQGVGNQPQHF. The CDR3, as DNA: TGTGCCAGCAGTATACAGGGAGTTGGGAATCAGCCCCAGCATTTT.

This clonotype was observed at least ten times. This sequence joins TRBV20-1 and TRBJ2-5; TRBD2 matches at 7 bases. V dropped 3 bases and J dropped 0; count of bases not matched to a gene: 7. The germline V gene has CDR1 DFQATT and CDR2 SNEGSKA (reference sequence). CDR3 length: 15 residues. CDR3 residues: CSASEASGHQETQYF. The DNA of the CDR3 is TGCAGTGCTAGTGAGGCTAGCGGCCACCAAGAGACCCAGTACTTC.

This clonotype has a count of ten or more. The rearrangement links TRBV18 to TRBJ2-4; D unresolved. The CDR3 contains 14 residues. Germline V gene data show CDR1 as KGHSH and CDR2 as LQKENI. V was shortened by 3 bases and J by 0 bases, with 6 bases between the two germline ends. The CDR3 nucleotides read TGTGCCAGCTCACCTCAAGTAGCCAAAAACATTCAGTACTTC. This translates into CASSPQVAKNIQYF.